This T cell receptor (beta chain) was obtained from a study of long-term antiretroviral therapy in people with HIV. Sequencing relied on immunoSEQ assay v3.0, run at survey level. Using immunoSEQ multiplex PCR, the repertoire was profiled, and TCRdb retains in-frame clones only, with some absent. The sample yields around 20,000 clones, approximately 82% seen once. This clone has a single count. CDR1 MNHEY and CDR2 SMNVEV come from the germline V gene (reference sequence). The CDR3 spans 16 residues. With V trimmed by 2 bases and J by 4 bases, 6 bases remained unmatched. The sample was unsorted PBMCs, taken 0.5 years after starting antiretroviral therapy. The clonotype comes from a man between 18 and 29 years old with HIV. V and J are TRBV27 and TRBJ2-1; 9 nucleotides match TRBD2. This chain's CDR3 is CASSLKIAGAYNEQFF. The CDR3 nucleotides are TGTGCCAGCAGTTTAAAAATAGCGGGAGCATACAATGAGCAGTTCTTC.